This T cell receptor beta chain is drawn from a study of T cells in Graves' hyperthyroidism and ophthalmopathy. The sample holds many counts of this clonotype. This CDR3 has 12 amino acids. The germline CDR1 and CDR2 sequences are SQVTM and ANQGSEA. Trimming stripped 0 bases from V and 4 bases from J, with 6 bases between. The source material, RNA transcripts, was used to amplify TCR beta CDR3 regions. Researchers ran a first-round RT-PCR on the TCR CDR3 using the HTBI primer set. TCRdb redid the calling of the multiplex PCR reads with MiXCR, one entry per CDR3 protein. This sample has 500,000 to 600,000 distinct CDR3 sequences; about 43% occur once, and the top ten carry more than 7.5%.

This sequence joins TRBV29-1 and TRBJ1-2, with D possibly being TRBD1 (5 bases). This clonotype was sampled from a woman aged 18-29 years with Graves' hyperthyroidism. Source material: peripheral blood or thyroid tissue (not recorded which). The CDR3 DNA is TGCAGCGTTGAAGACGGGGGCTATGGCTACACCTTC. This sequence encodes CSVEDGGYGYTF.